This T cell receptor (beta chain) originates from a study of blood T cell repertoires in COVID-19. Symptom resolution, clearance, or two negative PCRs marked donors in Cohort 3 as recovered. In the original analysis: Reference gene primer amplification gave estimated nucleated cell counts. Here immunoSEQ multiplex PCR was the method, and the copy in TCRdb shows in-frame clones only, minus some. V, J and clone size were drawn from that table, and D and trimming were deduced from the DNA. The data hold about 230,000 clones, with 87% observed a single time. Trimming took off 3 bases at V and 6 bases at J, with 18 bases between the two ends. Germline assignment: CDR1 MGHRA and CDR2 YSYEKL. The CDR3 extends over 16 amino acids.

Sequenced: PBMCs or T cells enriched from blood (not recorded which). The V call is TRBV4-1, the J call TRBJ1-5; TRBD1 is a possible D gene (6 bases). This sequence originates from a man aged 30 to 45 who had recovered from COVID-19. The CDR3 coding sequence is TGCGCCAGCAGCCATCATGAGGGGGAGGGAATTCAGCCCCAGCATTTT. It codes for CASSHHEGEGIQPQHF.